This T cell receptor (beta chain) was identified during a study of shared clonotypes between healthy human individuals. On the study more broadly: Contributing individuals were a couple of females and three males aged 18 to 49.

Each of the donors was a healthy adult who was HIV-negative and had not had a recent acute infection or vaccination. Every one of the donors was a Caucasian adult that lived in Nashville, Tennessee. CDR3 size: 15 residues. Per the germline V gene, CDR1 is SGHVS and CDR2 is FQNEAQ. J was trimmed by 6 bases and V by 5 bases; bases with no gene match: 11. The protocol was immunoSEQ multiplex PCR, while the TCRdb copy is restricted to in-frame clones and leaves out a portion. The data contain about 600,000 clones, around 78% of them seen just once; the ten biggest clones take up 9.5% to 15%. The source of this sequence is a middle-aged woman in good health. Some clones in this sample may be carry-over from other donors' samples. The chain recombines TRBV7-8 with TRBJ2-7; 9 bases line up with TRBD2. Sequenced sample: PBMCs. The CDR3 loop is CASSPLRAGGLEQYF. The CDR3 DNA sequence: TGTGCCAGCAGCCCACTGCGGGCGGGAGGGCTCGAGCAGTACTTC.